One TCR beta chain is described in this entry. Its cognate antigen has yet to be identified. No base-level quality is on record; no much larger clone is a single base apart. For CDR1 and CDR2, the germline V gene (reference sequence) lists LNHDA and SQIVND. Trimming takes 8 bases off V and 6 bases off J; junction bases not matched to a gene: 3. The CDR3 starts with the cysteine, ends with the phenylalanine, and has 12 residues. Solely the CDR3 DNA is kept, with 36 bases framed from the first base. The cohort was made up of several hundred healthy bone marrow donors. All cohort members were sampled while nominally healthy, although unrecorded immune exposures were likely present. The donor tested CMV seropositive, placing the donor among the 290 or so seropositive members of the cohort. A peripheral blood sample was collected from each donor, and TCR beta sequencing was performed on peripheral blood mononuclear cells. The Qiagen DNeasy Blood Extraction Kit was used to extract genomic DNA from the blood cell samples.

The data are from a study of cytomegalovirus exposure and HLA in healthy donors (dated by TCRdb to 2015 to 2018). Study-level background: An earlier analysis of roughly 570 of the donors reported 276 Gb of sequence data and 117 million unique TCR beta sequences obtained from some 200 million T cells. An early release that covered 640 HLA-typed donors contained around 300 gigabases of sequencing data and tens of millions of unique TCR sequences. Of the approximately 400 genotyped donors, 81% fell in the genetic ancestry cluster associated with self-reported Caucasian donors. The aim of the study was to test whether cataloging public T cell receptors could identify signatures of past pathogen exposure. The T cell repertoires of some 700 subjects were profiled by immunosequencing and related to cytomegalovirus serostatus. Along with the approximately 620-subject first cohort, a separate validation cohort of around 120 different subjects was used. The study combined high-throughput TCR immunosequencing, statistical association of individual TCRs with disease status, and machine learning to predict cytomegalovirus infection status. To study patterns of TCR occurrence, a later analysis re-analyzed previously published TCR beta repertoires from several hundred donors and added high-resolution HLA genotyping. Rather than drawing on any new phenotypic data, the later analysis identified candidate immune exposures from TCR beta sequences and the way those sequences occurred across donors. To decide whether each TCR beta V gene segment behaved as functional or pseudogenic, an earlier analysis of nearly 600 of the donors relied on high-throughput TCR beta sequencing. Donor age, sex, ethnicity and CMV serostatus were collected together with the repertoire data. In a later genetic analysis, genome-wide SNP genotypes for about 65% of the 666 donors were used, and that subset was treated as a discovery cohort. All discovery cohort repertoires had been generated on a single sequencing platform. Both class I and class II loci were covered by HLA typing, at four-digit resolution. The number of donors typed differed by locus, with about 629-640 for A, B, C, DRB1 and DQB1, about 500 for DQA1, approximately 570 for DPA1, and under 490 for DPB1. Because of strong linkage in the cohort, roughly five DR-DQ haplotypes were treated as single units for association and clustering. Among around 400 genotyped donors of the cohort, an average of about 220,000 unique TCR beta nucleotide sequences was sequenced per donor, of which approximately 18% were non-productive. Study-wide findings and limitations: Specific HLA alleles were associated with 15,000 to 20,000 TCR beta sequences at a false discovery rate of 0.05 in a later analysis. Most TCR sequences were seen in very few donors, while some public TCRs were found in many individuals. In a later analysis, most CMV-associated TCR beta chains were found to appear HLA-restricted, with HLA associations seemingly driven largely by CMV exposure. A few of the identified cytomegalovirus-associated TCR beta chains were confirmed in vitro to be specific for cytomegalovirus antigens. Sequencing depth was assumed to be roughly uniform across donors in the presence/absence analyses, though that assumption may not hold. A group of highly shared sequence variants was considered likely to be a technical artifact of the sequencing pipeline. In a later genetic analysis, fewer N-insertions in productive TCRs were reported among donors in an Asian-associated ancestry cluster than the roughly 700-donor mean. Some IMGT-functional V segments, including TRBV6-2 and TRBV6-3, could not be distinguished by the 87-base-pair reads and were therefore excluded. In a later analysis, the rate of TCR association differed among HLA loci, with DRB1 alleles having the most associated TCRs and HLA-C alleles having the fewest. A later analysis found that HLA-associated TCR beta chains were more clonally expanded and had lower generation probabilities than equally common non-associated chains. Because some donors lacked HLA typing at each locus, the association tests relied only on the typed subset. Over 15 rarely observed V segments, including chromosome 9 orphons, were excluded from the earlier analysis of 550 to 700 of the donors because counts were too low. Correlated functional status among segregating V segments might reflect linkage disequilibrium, but an unknown experimental factor could not be ruled out. Immune exposure information for the cohort was limited to CMV serostatus. It was suggested by the authors that the approach could potentially be generalized to other disease states and immunological phenotypes. A further reported finding was that TCR beta sequences accurately predicted the HLA-A and HLA-B alleles for most subjects in the first cohort. According to a later analysis, parvovirus B19, influenza, CMV and Epstein-Barr virus appeared linked to several top co-occurrence clusters. The classifier was reported to diagnose cytomegalovirus status with high specificity and sensitivity in both the original and validation cohorts. Broadly in line with IMGT annotations, most TCR beta V segments showed up in productive rearrangements about 90% or about 30% of the time in an earlier analysis of roughly 590 of the donors. When HLA alleles, especially DR and DQ, strongly co-occurred, TCR associations were difficult to assign to individual alleles. A later genetic analysis associated a missense DCLRE1C variant with V-gene and J-gene trimming of TCR beta chains, and an independent cohort replicated the association. This cohort had only TCR beta chains sequenced, and the lack of alpha or paired-chain data limited which features could be detected. In the study, about 150 TCR beta chains were listed as associated with cytomegalovirus.

Library method: the immunoSEQ multiplex PCR assay. For the multiplex PCR, a mixture combining 60 forward primers for TCR Vbeta segments and 13 reverse primers for TCR Jbeta segments was used. The CDR3 region of rearranged TCR beta genes was amplified from genomic DNA with a multiplex PCR assay. On the Illumina HiSeq System, the amplified TCR beta libraries were sequenced as 87-base-pair reads. The authors' analysis ran thus. A later analysis tallied roughly 78 million unique TCR beta chains across the 666 repertoires, and about 10 million of those chains were shared by two or more donors. Raw reads were error-corrected and collapsed into unique sequences with a nearest-neighbor algorithm that merged closely related sequences to remove PCR and sequencing errors. Alignment of CDR3 sequences to IMGT reference sequences was used to assign V, D and J gene segments. For a sequence to be retained, a match of at least six nucleotides to both a V gene segment and a J gene segment was required. A rearrangement was called productive if the CDR3 had no stop codons and remained in frame with V and J, and every other rearrangement was called non-productive. CDR3 was defined by IMGT convention, running from the second conserved V-encoded cysteine to the conserved J-encoded phenylalanine. The earlier analysis of a few hundred of the donors excluded any sequence lacking an unambiguous match to a single V gene segment. In an earlier analysis of several hundred of the donors, a V segment was called functional when productive rearrangements were above 56.7%, and segregating when the standard deviation between donors exceeded 5%. A statistical classification framework was built to diagnose cytomegalovirus status from the catalog of TCR beta chain sequences. V and J gene assignment, in a later analysis, came from comparing TCR nucleotide sequences with IMGT/GENE-DB human TR gene sequences. In a later analysis, CDR3 sequences and most-parsimonious VDJ recombination scenarios were assigned using the TCRdist pipeline. In a later analysis, each TCR beta chain was defined by its CDR3 amino acid sequence together with its V-gene family, and reads without a unique V-gene family were excluded. A later analysis removed nearly 600 highly shared, low-generation-probability nucleotide sequences to deal with suspected cross-contamination and a sequencing artifact. In a later analysis, a clonal expansion index was calculated for each public chain from normalized within-repertoire ranks of inferred template counts. In a later analysis, generation probabilities were computed using a VDJ recombination model fitted to out-of-frame rearrangements, and the results were checked against IGoR. In a later analysis, TCR-TCR, TCR-HLA and TCR-CMV co-occurrence was scored with hypergeometric tests, and a repertoire-size bias correction was applied to TCR pairs. To estimate false discovery rates, a later analysis permuted the HLA or CMV assignments 20 times. A later analysis grouped co-occurring TCRs with DBSCAN, adding TCRdist sequence similarity when clustering within HLA-allele-positive subsets. For co-occurrence clustering, repertoires with fewer than 30,000 or more than 120,000 public chains were excluded, along with four to six repertoires with anomalous nucleotide sharing. TCRdb's version of the immuneACCESS table is confined to in-frame rearrangements and falls short of the full clone set. An unresolved V gene accounts for under half of the shortfall where checked; the remainder is of unknown origin. That table furnishes V, J and clone size, whereas the DNA furnished D and trimming. Within this sample are over 150,000 clones, with 79% of them counted one time only. More than 1.5% of the sample belongs to the ten largest clones.

The sequence was collected from a girl between 5 and 17 years old in good health and CMV-seropositive. Sequenced material: PBMCs. Recombination connected TRBV19 to TRBJ2-3; 9 bases in between match TRBD1. The CDR3 region reads CASGQGRDTQYF. The DNA sequence is as follows: TGTGCCAGTGGACAGGGGCGGGATACGCAGTATTTT.